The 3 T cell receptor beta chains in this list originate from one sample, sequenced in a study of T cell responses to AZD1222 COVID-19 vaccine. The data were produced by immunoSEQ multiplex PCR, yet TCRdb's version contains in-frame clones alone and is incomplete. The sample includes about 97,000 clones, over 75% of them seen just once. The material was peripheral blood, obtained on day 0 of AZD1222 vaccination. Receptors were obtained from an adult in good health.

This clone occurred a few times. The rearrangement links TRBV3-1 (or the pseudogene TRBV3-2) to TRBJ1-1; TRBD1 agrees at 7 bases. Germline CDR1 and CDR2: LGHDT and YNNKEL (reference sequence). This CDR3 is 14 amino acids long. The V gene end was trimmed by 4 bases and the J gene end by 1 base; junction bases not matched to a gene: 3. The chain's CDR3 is CASSPRTGNTEAFF. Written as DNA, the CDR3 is TGTGCCAGCAGCCCCCGGACAGGGAACACTGAAGCTTTCTTT.

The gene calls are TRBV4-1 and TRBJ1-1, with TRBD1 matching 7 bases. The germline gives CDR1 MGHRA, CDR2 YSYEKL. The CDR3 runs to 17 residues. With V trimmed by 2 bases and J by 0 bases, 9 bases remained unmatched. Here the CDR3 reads CASSQTSTGWMNTEAFF. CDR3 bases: TGCGCCAGCAGCCAAACTTCGACAGGGTGGATGAACACTGAAGCTTTCTTT.

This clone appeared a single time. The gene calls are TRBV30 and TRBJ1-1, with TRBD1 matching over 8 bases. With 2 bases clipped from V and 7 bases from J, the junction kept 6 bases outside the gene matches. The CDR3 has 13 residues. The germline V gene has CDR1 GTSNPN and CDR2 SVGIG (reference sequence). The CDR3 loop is CAWSYGTGVEAFF. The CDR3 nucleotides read TGTGCCTGGAGTTATGGGACAGGCGTTGAAGCTTTCTTT. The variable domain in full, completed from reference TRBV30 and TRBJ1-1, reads SQTIHQWPATLVQPVGSPLSLECTVEGTSNPNLYWYRQAAGRGLQLLFYSVGIGQISSEVPQNLSASRPQDRQFILSSKKLLLSDSGFYLCAWSYGTGVEAFFGQGTRLTVV.